Reported below is one T cell receptor (beta chain). What it recognizes is unknown. Mixed chimerism was transient after nonmyeloablative marrow transplants from related graft donors. CD4+CD25+CD127- Tregs, CD4+CD25- non-Tregs, CD4 and CD8 cells were sorted. These data originate in a study of Tregs in tolerant kidney transplant recipients. Points from the study as a whole: Activated donor B cell expansion appeared to reveal the most relevant donor-specific TCRbeta repertoire. Nucleotide sequences could not be compared across some patients' samples due to primer changes.

Germline V gives CDR1 LNHDA, CDR2 SQIVND (reference sequence). The CDR3 runs to 12 residues. V lost 4 bases, J lost 5 bases, and 8 bases lay in between. Repertoires were generated with immunoSEQ multiplex PCR, while TCRdb's copy carries only in-frame clones and drops some. Here the sample spans tens of thousands of clones, roughly 80% being singletons. Sequencing used CD8+ T cells from blood (PBMCs), obtained 6 months after the transplant. The TCR was taken from a human patient who received a combined kidney and bone marrow transplant. The graft donor may have contributed some T cells. The J gene is TRBJ1-1, the V gene TRBV19; D is unresolved. The CDR3 loop reads CASSTLWTEAFF. For the CDR3, the DNA is TGTGCCAGTAGTACGCTATGGACTGAAGCTTTCTTT. The full variable domain, rest sourced from reference TRBV19 and TRBJ1-1, is DGGITQSPKYLFRKEGQNVTLSCEQNLNHDAMYWYRQDPGQGLRLIYYSQIVNDFQKGDIAEGYSVSREKKESFPLTVTSAQKNPTAFYLCASSTLWTEAFFGQGTRLTVV.